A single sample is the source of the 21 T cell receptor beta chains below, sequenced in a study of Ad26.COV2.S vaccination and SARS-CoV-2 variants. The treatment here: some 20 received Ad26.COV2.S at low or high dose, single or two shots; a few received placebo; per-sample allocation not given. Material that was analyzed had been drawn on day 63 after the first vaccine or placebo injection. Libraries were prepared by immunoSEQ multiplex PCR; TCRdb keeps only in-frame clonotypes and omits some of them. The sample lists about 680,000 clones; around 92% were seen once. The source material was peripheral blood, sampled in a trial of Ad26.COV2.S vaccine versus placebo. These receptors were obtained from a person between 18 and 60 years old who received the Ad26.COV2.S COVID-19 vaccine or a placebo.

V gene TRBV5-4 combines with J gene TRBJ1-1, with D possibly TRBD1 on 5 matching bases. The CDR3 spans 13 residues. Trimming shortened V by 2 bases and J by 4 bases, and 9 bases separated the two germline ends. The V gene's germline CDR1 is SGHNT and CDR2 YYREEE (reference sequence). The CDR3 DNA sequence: TGTGCCAGCAGCTTCGGGGCTACCACTGAAGCTTTCTTT. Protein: CASSFGATTEAFF.

CDR3 region: CASALTLNTEAFF. The DNA for the CDR3 is TGTGCCAGCGCACTGACATTGAACACTGAAGCTTTCTTT. This chain joins TRBV6-4 and TRBJ1-1; D is unclear. CDR1 and CDR2 from the germline V gene are MRHNA and SNTAGT. This CDR3 has 13 residues. V shed 8 bases and J shed 0 bases, with 10 bases lying between them.

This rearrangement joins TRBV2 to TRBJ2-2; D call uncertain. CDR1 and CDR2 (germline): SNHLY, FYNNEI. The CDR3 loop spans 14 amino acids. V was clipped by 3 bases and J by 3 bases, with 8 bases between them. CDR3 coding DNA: TGTGCCAGCAGTGAGCGCAGGTACACCGGGGAGCTGTTTTTT. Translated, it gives CASSERRYTGELFF.

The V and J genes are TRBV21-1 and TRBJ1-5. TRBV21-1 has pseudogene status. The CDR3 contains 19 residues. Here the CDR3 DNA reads TGTGCCAGCAGCGAAGGAACAGGCCCCAAGTCCGAGAGGGATCAGCCCCAGCATTTT. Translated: CASSEGTGPKSERDQPQHF.

This CDR3 reads CASSAYLGARETQYF. CDR3 nucleotides: TGTGCCAGCAGTGCCTATCTGGGGGCACGAGAGACCCAGTACTTC. The V and J genes are TRBV25-1 and TRBJ2-5, with TRBD1 as a possible D gene (6 bases). Germline CDR1 is MGHDK and CDR2 is SYGVNS. V gave up 4 bases and J gave up 4 bases, with 16 bases separating them. The CDR3 extends over 15 amino acids.

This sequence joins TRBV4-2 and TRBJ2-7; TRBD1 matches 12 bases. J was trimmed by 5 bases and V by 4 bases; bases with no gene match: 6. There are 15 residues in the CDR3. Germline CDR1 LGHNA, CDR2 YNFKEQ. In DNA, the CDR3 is TGTGCCAGCAGCCCAGAGGGACAGGGGGCACACGAGCAGTACTTC. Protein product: CASSPEGQGAHEQYF.

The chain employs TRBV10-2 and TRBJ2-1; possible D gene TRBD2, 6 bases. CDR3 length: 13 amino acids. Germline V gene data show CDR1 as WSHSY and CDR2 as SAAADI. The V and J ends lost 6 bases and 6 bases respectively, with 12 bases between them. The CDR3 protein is CASSARGSNEQFF. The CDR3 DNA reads TGCGCCAGCAGCGCTCGGGGGAGCAATGAGCAGTTCTTC.

The CDR3 loop is CASSMWPGIANTGELFF. The DNA for the CDR3 is TGTGCCAGCAGTATGTGGCCGGGGATCGCGAACACCGGGGAGCTGTTTTTT. The gene calls are TRBV7-2 and TRBJ2-2; possible D gene TRBD2, 5 bases. V lost 6 bases and J lost 0, with 17 bases in between. The CDR3 extends over 17 amino acids. Germline V gene lookup returns CDR1 SGHTA and CDR2 FQGNSA.

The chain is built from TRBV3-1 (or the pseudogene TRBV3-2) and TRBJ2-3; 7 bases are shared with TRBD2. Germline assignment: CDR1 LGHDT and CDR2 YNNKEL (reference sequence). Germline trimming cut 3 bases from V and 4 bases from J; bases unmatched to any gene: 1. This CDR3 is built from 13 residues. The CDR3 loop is CASSQREPDTQYF. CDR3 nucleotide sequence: TGTGCCAGCAGCCAGCGGGAGCCAGATACGCAGTATTTT.

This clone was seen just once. CDR3 in amino acids: CASSLELAGIQETQYF. Written as DNA, the CDR3 is TGCGCCAGCAGCTTGGAATTAGCGGGGATTCAAGAGACCCAGTACTTC. The chain links TRBV5-1 to TRBJ2-5; 8 nucleotides match TRBD2. This CDR3 region has 16 residues. Germline CDR1 is SGHRS and CDR2 is YFSETQ. The junction had 6 bases not matched to a gene; V was cut back by 0 bases and J by 2 bases.

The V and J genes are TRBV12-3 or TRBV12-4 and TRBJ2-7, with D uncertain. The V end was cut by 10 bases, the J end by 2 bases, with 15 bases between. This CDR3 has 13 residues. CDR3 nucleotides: TGTGCCATCGGCCCTAACTACCCCTACGAGCAGTACTTC. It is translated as CAIGPNYPYEQYF.

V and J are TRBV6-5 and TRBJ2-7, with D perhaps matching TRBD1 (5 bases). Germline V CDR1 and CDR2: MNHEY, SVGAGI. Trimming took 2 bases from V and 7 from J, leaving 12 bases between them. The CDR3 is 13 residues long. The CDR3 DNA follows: TGTGCCAGCAGTTACAGGGCTAGGGGAGAGCAGTACTTC. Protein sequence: CASSYRARGEQYF.

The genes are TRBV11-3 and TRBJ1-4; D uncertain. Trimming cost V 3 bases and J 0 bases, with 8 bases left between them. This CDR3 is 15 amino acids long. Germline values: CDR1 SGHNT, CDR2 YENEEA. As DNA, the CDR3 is TGTGCCAGCAGCTTCTTTATCACAACTAATGAAAAACTGTTTTTT. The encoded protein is CASSFFITTNEKLFF.

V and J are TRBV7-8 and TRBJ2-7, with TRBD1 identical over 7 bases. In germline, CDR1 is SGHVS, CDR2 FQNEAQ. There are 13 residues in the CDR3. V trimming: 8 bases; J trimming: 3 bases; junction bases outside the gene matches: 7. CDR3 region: CASGDTGDYEQYF. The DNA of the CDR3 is TGTGCCAGCGGGGACACAGGGGACTACGAGCAGTACTTC.

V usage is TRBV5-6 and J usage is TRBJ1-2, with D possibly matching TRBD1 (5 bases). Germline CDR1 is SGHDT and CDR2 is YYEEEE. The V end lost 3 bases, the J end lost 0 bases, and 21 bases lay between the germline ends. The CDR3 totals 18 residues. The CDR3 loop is CASSWVVGTGNTNYGYTF. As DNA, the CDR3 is TGTGCCAGCAGCTGGGTAGTAGGGACTGGAAACACTAACTATGGCTACACCTTC.

CDR3 DNA sequence: TGTGCCACCAGCAGAGATCCAGGAGTGGAGACCCAGTACTTC. This sequence encodes CATSRDPGVETQYF. The rearrangement uses TRBV15 and TRBJ2-5; D not certain. The CDR3 has 14 amino acids. V gave up 0 bases and J gave up 5 bases, with 10 bases separating them. The germline V gene encodes CDR1 LNHNV and CDR2 YYDKDF (reference sequence). Based on the CDR3 plus reference TRBV15 and TRBJ2-5, the full variable domain is DAMVIQNPRYQVTQFGKPVTLSCSQTLNHNVMYWYQQKSSQAPKLLFHYYDKDFNNEADTPDNFQSRRPNTSFCFLDIRSPGLGDTAMYLCATSRDPGVETQYFGPGTRLLVL.

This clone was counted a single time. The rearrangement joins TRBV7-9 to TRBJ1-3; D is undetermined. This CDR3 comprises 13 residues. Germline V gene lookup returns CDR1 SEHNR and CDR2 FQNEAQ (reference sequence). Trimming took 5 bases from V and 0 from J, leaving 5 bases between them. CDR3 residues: CASSPPSGNTIYF. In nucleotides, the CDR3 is TGTGCCAGCAGCCCCCCCTCTGGAAACACCATATATTTT.

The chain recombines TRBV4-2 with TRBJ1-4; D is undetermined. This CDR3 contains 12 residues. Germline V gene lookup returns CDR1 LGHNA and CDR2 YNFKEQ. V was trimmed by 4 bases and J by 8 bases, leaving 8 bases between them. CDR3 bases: TGTGCCAGCAGCCCCCCCCGGGAAAAACTGTTTTTT. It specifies CASSPPREKLFF.

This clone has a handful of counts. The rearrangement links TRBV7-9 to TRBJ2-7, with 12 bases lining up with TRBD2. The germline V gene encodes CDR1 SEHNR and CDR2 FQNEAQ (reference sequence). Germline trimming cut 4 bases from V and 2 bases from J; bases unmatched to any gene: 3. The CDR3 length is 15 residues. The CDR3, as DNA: TGTGCCAGCAGCTACCTAGCGGGAGGGGCCTACGAGCAGTACTTC. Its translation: CASSYLAGGAYEQYF.

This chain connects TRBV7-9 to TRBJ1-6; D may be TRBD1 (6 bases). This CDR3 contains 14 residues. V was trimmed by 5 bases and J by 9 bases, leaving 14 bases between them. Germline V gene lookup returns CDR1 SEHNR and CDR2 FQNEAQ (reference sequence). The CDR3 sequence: CASSDTGLGSPLHF. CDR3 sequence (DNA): TGTGCCAGCAGCGACACAGGGCTTGGTTCACCCCTCCACTTT.

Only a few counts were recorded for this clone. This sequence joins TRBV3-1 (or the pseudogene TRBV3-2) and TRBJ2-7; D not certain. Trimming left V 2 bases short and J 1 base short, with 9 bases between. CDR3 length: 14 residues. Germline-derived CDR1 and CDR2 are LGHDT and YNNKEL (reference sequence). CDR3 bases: TGTGCCAGCAGCCAATATTTACTGTCCTACGAGCAGTACTTC. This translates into CASSQYLLSYEQYF.